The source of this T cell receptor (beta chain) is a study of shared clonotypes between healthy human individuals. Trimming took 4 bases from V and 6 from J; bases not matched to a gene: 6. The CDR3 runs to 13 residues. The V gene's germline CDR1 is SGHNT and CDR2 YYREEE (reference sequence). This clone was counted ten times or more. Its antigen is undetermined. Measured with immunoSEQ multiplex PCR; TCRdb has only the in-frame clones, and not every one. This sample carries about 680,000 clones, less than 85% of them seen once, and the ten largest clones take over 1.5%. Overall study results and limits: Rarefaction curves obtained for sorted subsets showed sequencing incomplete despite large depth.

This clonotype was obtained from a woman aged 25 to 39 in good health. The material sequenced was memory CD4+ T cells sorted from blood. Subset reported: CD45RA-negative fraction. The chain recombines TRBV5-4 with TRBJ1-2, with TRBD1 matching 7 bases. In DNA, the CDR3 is TGTGCCAGCAGCGCCGACAGGGTCGATGGCTACACCTTC. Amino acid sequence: CASSADRVDGYTF.